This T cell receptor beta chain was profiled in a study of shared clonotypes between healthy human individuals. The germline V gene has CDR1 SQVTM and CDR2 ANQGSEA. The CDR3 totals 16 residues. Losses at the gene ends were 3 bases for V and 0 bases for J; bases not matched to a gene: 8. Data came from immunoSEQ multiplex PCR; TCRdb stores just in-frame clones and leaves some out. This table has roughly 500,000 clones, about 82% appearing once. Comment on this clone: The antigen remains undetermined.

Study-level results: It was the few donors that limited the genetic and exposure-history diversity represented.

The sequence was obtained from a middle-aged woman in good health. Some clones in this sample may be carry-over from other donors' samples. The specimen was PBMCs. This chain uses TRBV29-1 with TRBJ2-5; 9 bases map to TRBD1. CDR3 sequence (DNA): TGCAGCGTTGATAGAGAACAGGGGGCGTACCAAGAGACCCAGTACTTC. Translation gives CSVDREQGAYQETQYF. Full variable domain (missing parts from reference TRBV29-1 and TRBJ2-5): SAVISQKPSRDICQRGTSLTIQCQVDSQVTMMFWYRQQPGQSLTLIATANQGSEATYESGFVIDKFPISRPNLTFSTLTVSNMSPEDSSIYLCSVDREQGAYQETQYFGPGTRLLVL.